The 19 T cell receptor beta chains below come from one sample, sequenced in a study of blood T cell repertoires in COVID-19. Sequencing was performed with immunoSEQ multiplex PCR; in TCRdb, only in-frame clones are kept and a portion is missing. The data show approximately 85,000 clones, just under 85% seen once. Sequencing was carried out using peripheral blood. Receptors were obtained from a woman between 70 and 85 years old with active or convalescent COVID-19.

The CDR3 loop reads CATSEHTTGETQYF. CDR3 bases: TGTGCCACCAGTGAACATACGACAGGGGAGACCCAGTACTTC. The chain carries TRBV24-1 and TRBJ2-5, with 7 positions matching TRBD1. CDR1 is KGHDR, CDR2 SFDVKD, per germline. The CDR3 has 14 amino acids. V lost 4 bases, J lost 5 bases, and 6 bases stayed unmatched.

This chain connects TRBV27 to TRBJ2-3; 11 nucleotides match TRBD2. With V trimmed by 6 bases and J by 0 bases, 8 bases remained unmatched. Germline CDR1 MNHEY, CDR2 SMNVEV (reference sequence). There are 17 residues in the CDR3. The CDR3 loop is CASRRILAGVSTDTQYF. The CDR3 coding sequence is TGTGCCAGCAGGAGGATACTAGCGGGGGTGAGCACAGATACGCAGTATTTT.

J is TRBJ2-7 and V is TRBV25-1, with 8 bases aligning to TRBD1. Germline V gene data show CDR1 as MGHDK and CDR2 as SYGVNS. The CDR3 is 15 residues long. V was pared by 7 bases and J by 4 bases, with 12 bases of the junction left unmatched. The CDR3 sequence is CASTANRDRCYEQYF. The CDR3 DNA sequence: TGTGCCAGCACTGCGAACCGGGACAGGTGTTACGAGCAGTACTTC.

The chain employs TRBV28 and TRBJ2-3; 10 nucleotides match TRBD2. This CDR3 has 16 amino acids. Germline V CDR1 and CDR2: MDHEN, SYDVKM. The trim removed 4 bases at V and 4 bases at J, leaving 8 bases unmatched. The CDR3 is CASSSPSGGVSDTQYF. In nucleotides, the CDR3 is TGTGCCAGCAGTTCGCCCAGCGGGGGGGTTTCAGATACGCAGTATTTT.

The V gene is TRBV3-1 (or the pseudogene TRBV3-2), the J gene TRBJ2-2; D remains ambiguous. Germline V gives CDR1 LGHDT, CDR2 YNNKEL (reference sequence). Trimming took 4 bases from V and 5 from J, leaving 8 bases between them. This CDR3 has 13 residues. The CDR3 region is CASSRDMTGELFF. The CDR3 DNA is TGTGCCAGCAGCCGCGACATGACCGGGGAGCTGTTTTTT.

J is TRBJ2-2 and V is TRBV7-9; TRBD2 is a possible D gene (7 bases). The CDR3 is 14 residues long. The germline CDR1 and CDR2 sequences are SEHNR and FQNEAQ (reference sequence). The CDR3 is CAGRRGPNTGELFF. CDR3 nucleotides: TGTGCAGGGAGGCGGGGGCCCAACACCGGGGAGCTGTTTTTT. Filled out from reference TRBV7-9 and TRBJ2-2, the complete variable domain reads DTGVSQNPRHKITKRGQNVTFRCDPISEHNRLYWYRQTLGQGPEFLTYFQNEAQLEKSRLLSDRFSAERPKGSFSTLEIQRTEQGDSAMYLCAGRRGPNTGELFFGEGSRLTVL.

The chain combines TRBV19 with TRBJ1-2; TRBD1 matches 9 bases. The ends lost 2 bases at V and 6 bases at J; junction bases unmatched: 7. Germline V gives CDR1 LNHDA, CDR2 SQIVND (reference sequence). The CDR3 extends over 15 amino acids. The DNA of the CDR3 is TGTGCCAGTAGTATACGGGGGACAGGGTGGGATGGCTACACCTTC. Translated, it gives CASSIRGTGWDGYTF.

The CDR3 DNA reads TGTGCCAGCAGCAATGGACACGTCACAGGGCACACTGAAGCTTTCTTT. Translated, it gives CASSNGHVTGHTEAFF. The rearrangement links TRBV28 to TRBJ1-1, with D tentatively TRBD1 (6 bases). This CDR3 region has 16 residues. The V gene lost 6 bases and the J gene lost 3 bases, with 20 bases spanning the gap. Germline V gene data show CDR1 as MDHEN and CDR2 as SYDVKM.

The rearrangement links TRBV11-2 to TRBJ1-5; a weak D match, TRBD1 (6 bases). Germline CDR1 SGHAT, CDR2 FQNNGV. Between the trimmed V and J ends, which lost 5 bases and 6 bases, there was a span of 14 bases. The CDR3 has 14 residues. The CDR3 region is CASSQGGNGQPQHF. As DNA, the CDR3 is TGTGCCAGCAGCCAAGGGGGAAACGGTCAGCCCCAGCATTTT.

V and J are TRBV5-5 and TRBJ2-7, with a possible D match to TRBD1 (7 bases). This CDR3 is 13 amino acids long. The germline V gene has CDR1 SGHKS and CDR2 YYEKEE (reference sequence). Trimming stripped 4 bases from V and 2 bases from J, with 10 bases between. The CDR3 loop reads CASSGGTAYEQYF. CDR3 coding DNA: TGTGCCAGCAGCGGAGGGACAGCCTACGAGCAGTACTTC.

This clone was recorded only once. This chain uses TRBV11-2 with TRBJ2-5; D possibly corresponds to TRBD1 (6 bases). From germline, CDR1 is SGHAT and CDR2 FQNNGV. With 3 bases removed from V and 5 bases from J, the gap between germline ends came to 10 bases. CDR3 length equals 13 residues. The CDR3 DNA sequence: TGTGCCAGCAGCTTTTGGCAGGGGGAGACCCAGTACTTC. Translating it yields CASSFWQGETQYF.

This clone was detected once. The CDR3 here is CASRGQGGDEQYF. CDR3 sequence (DNA): TGCGCCAGCAGAGGACAGGGTGGCGACGAGCAGTACTTC. The chain employs TRBV5-1 and TRBJ2-7; 8 bases are a match to TRBD1. Germline CDR1 SGHRS, CDR2 YFSETQ. J lost 5 bases, V lost 5 bases, and 6 bases had no gene match. CDR3 size: 13 residues.

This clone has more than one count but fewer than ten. In nucleotides, the CDR3 is TGTGCCAGTCTCGAACAGTTAAACACTGAAGCTTTCTTT. Its protein product is CASLEQLNTEAFF. The chain is built from TRBV19 and TRBJ1-1; unclear D gene. The V and J ends lost 8 bases and 2 bases respectively, with 12 bases between them. CDR1 is LNHDA, CDR2 SQIVND, per germline (reference sequence). The CDR3 has 13 residues.

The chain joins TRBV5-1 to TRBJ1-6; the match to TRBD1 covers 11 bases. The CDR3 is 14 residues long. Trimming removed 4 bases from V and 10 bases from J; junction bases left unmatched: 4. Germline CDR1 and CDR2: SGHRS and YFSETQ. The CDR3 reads CASSPWTGGSPLHF. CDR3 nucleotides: TGCGCCAGCAGCCCATGGACAGGGGGCTCACCCCTCCACTTT. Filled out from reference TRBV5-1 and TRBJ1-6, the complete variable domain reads KAGVTQTPRYLIKTRGQQVTLSCSPISGHRSVSWYQQTPGQGLQFLFEYFSETQRNKGNFPGRFSGRQFSNSRSEMNVSTLELGDSALYLCASSPWTGGSPLHFGNGTRLTVT.

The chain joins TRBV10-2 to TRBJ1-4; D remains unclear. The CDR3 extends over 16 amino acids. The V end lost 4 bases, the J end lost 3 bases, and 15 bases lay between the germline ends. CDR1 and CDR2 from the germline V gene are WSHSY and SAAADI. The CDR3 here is CASSGGGKGSNEKLFF. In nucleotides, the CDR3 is TGCGCCAGCAGTGGTGGAGGAAAAGGGTCTAATGAAAAACTGTTTTTT.

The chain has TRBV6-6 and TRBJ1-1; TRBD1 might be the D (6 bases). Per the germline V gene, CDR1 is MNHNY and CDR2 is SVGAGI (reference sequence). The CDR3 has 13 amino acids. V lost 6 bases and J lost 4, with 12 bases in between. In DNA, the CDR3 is TGTGCCAGCAGCAGGGGTACAGGCACTGAAGCTTTCTTT. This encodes CASSRGTGTEAFF.

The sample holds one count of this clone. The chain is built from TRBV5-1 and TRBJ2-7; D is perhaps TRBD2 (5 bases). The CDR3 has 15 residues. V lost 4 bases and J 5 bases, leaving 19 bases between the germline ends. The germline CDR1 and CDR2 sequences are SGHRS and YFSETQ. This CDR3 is CASSPALSGSHEQYF. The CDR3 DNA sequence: TGCGCCAGCAGCCCCGCTTTGTCGGGGAGCCACGAGCAGTACTTC.

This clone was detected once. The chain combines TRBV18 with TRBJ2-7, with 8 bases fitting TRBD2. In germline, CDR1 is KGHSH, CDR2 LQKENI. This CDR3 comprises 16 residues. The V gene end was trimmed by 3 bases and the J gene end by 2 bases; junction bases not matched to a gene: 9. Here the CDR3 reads CASSPTGLAETYEQYF. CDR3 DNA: TGTGCCAGCTCACCCACCGGACTAGCCGAAACCTACGAGCAGTACTTC.

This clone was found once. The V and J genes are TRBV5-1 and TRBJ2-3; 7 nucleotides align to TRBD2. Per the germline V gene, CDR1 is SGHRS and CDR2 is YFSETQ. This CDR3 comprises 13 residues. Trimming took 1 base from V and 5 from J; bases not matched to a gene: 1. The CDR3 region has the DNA TGCGCCAGCAGCTTGCAGCGGGGAGATACGCAGTATTTT. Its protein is CASSLQRGDTQYF.